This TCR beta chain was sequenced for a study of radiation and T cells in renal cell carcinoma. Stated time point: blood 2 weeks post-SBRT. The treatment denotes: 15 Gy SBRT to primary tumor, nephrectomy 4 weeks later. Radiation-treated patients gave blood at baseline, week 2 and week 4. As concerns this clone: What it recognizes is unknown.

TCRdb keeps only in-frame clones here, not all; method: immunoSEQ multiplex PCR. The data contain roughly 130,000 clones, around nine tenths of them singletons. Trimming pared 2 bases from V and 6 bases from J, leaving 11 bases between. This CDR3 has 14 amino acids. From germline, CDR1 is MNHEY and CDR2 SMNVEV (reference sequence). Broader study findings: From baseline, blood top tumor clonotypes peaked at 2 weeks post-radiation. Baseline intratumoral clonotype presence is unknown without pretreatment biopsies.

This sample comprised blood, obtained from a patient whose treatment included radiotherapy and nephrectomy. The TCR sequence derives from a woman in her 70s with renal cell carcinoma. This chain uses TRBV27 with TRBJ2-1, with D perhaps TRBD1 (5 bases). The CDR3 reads CASSLGAMVNEQFF. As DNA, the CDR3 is TGTGCCAGCAGTTTAGGGGCTATGGTCAATGAGCAGTTCTTC.